The following is a T cell receptor beta chain sequence with its context. The antigen remains unidentified. With 60 Vbeta and 13 Jbeta primers, the PCR was carried out. Produced via immunoSEQ multiplex PCR; TCRdb's table is partial and in-frame only. The table records some 170,000 clones, about four fifths of them present only once. In germline, CDR1 is LNHDA, CDR2 SQIVND (reference sequence). V shed 9 bases and J 3 bases; nucleotides not matched to a gene: 2. The CDR3 contains 12 residues. This record belongs to a study of cytomegalovirus exposure and HLA in healthy donors. Study-wide points: Rare TCR sequences predominated, though certain public TCRs were found in many donors. Listed as cytomegalovirus-associated were 150 or so TCR beta chains.

Nominally healthy donors provided the samples, though records likely missed some immune exposures. Sequencing used PBMCs. The sequence derives from a woman aged 18-29 years in good health and CMV-seropositive. The chain carries TRBV19 and TRBJ1-3; 7 bases line up with TRBD1. The CDR3 DNA reads TGTGCCAGCGGGACAGTTGGAAACACCATATATTTT. Protein sequence: CASGTVGNTIYF. The full variable domain, rest sourced from reference TRBV19 and TRBJ1-3, is DGGITQSPKYLFRKEGQNVTLSCEQNLNHDAMYWYRQDPGQGLRLIYYSQIVNDFQKGDIAEGYSVSREKKESFPLTVTSAQKNPTAFYLCASGTVGNTIYFGEGSWLTVV.